This T cell receptor beta chain is drawn from a study of shared clonotypes between healthy human individuals. Looking at the study overall: CD8 memory received one plate per donor, CD8 naive two, CD4 memory three and CD4 naive three. Study-wide points: It was the non-shared clonotypes that had lower generation probabilities than clonotypes shared by all four donors.

Details on this clone: Antigen specificity is unknown.

Germline CDR1 is SGDLS and CDR2 is YYNGEE. Trimming shortened V by 3 bases and J by 2 bases, and 11 bases separated the two germline ends. The CDR3 sequence is 15 residues long. Produced via immunoSEQ multiplex PCR; TCRdb's table is partial and in-frame only. The table has roughly 530,000 clones, 90% to 97% seen once; the top ten hold less than 0.06%. CD4+ cells were split into CD45RA+ naive and CD45RA-negative memory subsets. Sequencing input: naive CD4+ T cells sorted from blood. Subset: CD45RA+ positively selected. This chain joins TRBV9 and TRBJ2-2; a weak D match, TRBD2 (6 bases). This TCR came from a woman in her thirties in good health. The CDR3 DNA is TGTGCCAGCAGCGGCCTTAGCGGTAACACCGGGGAGCTGTTTTTT. Encoded protein: CASSGLSGNTGELFF. Complete variable domain (other parts from reference TRBV9 and TRBJ2-2): DSGVTQTPKHLITATGQRVTLRCSPRSGDLSVYWYQQSLDQGLQFLIQYYNGEERAKGNILERFSAQQFPDLHSELNLSSLELGDSALYFCASSGLSGNTGELFFGEGSRLTVL.